These 27 T cell receptor beta chains share one sample of origin, sequenced in a study of T and B cells in COVID-19 patients. TRB rearrangements were amplified by multiplex PCR with BIOMED2 TRB-A/B primers. MiXCR, applied by TCRdb to the multiplex PCR reads, yields one record per CDR3 protein. The table includes roughly 3,800 distinct CDR3 sequences, approximately 25% detected once. Blood genomic DNA input for TRB amplification was about 240-500 ng. Input material: blood. The receptors originated from a human donor with active COVID-19.

V and J are TRBV21-1 and TRBJ2-1; TRBD2, the D gene given by the table, was not confirmed from the DNA. TRBV21-1 is an annotated pseudogene. The CDR3 runs to 17 residues. The CDR3 nucleotides are TGTGCCAGCAGCAAAGAGATCGCGGCGGGGTCTGAGAATGAGCAGTTCTTC. This sequence encodes CASSKEIAAGSENEQFF.

On this clonotype itself: Mismatch with germline at one junction end may stem from a read error. This chain links TRBV5-6 with TRBJ1-3; 7 bases match TRBD1. Germline values: CDR1 SGHDT, CDR2 YYEEEE. This CDR3 comprises 15 residues. This CDR3 is CASSLGDSSGNTTYF. CDR3 DNA sequence: TGCGCCAGCAGCTTGGGGGACAGCTCTGGAAACACCACATATTTT.

This clonotype is medium-sized by share. The CDR3 coding sequence is TGTGCCAGCAGCTCTTACAGGGGGCGTAGGGAAAAACTGTTTTTT. It codes for CASSSYRGRREKLFF. The gene calls are TRBV7-9 and TRBJ1-4; TRBD1 aligns across 9 bases. The length of the CDR3 is 15 residues. Germline CDR1 reads SEHNR; CDR2 reads FQNEAQ (reference sequence). The V segment lost 4 bases and the J segment 8 bases; nucleotides outside the gene matches: 8.

This clonotype is medium-sized (0.01 to 0.1%) in the sample. The chain joins TRBV27 to TRBJ2-7; either TRBD1 or TRBD2 may fit D (5 bases each). Trimming took 3 bases from V and 4 from J, leaving 13 bases between them. This CDR3 is 14 amino acids long. Germline V gene data show CDR1 as MNHEY and CDR2 as SMNVEV (reference sequence). CDR3: CASSFSGTFYEQYF. The DNA for the CDR3 is TGTGCCAGCAGTTTTTCTGGGACCTTTTACGAGCAGTACTTC.

This clonotype was seen more than once but under ten times. The V and J genes are TRBV5-1 and TRBJ1-2, with D unresolved. From germline, CDR1 is SGHRS and CDR2 YFSETQ. V dropped 0 bases and J dropped 5 bases, with 8 bases sitting between them. CDR3 size: 13 residues. The CDR3 region has the DNA TGCGCCAGCAGCTTGGAGGCAGTATATGGCTACACCTTC. This gives the protein CASSLEAVYGYTF.

The chain is built from TRBV7-9 and TRBJ1-1; 7 nucleotides agree with TRBD1. The germline V gene encodes CDR1 SEHNR and CDR2 FQNEAQ (reference sequence). The CDR3 has 17 amino acids. Trimming at V came to 0 bases and at J to 1 base, leaving 8 bases not matched to a gene. The CDR3 protein is CASSLAWDSLSNTEAFF. CDR3 in DNA: TGTGCCAGCAGCTTAGCCTGGGACAGTCTCTCGAACACTGAAGCTTTCTTT.

This clonotype came up a few times. The chain is built from TRBV11-2 and TRBJ1-3; no firm D call. This CDR3 contains 14 residues. The V end was cut by 1 base, the J end by 4 bases, with 8 bases between. Germline V gives CDR1 SGHAT, CDR2 FQNNGV. The CDR3 DNA is TGTGCCAGCAGCTTAGGGGTTGGAGGAAACACCATATATTTT. Translation: CASSLGVGGNTIYF.

In this sample, this clonotype is large. The chain carries TRBV29-1 and TRBJ2-7; D gene unclear. This CDR3 comprises 11 residues. Trimming removed 5 bases at V and 3 bases at J, with 8 bases between. Germline values: CDR1 SQVTM, CDR2 ANQGSEA. Here the CDR3 reads CSVSGGYEQYF. The DNA for the CDR3 is TGCAGCGTTTCCGGTGGCTACGAGCAGTACTTC.

This chain joins TRBV19 and TRBJ2-3, with 9 nucleotides matching TRBD1. Germline V gene lookup returns CDR1 LNHDA and CDR2 SQIVND (reference sequence). This CDR3 has 16 residues. V trimming: 4 bases; J trimming: 0 bases; junction bases outside the gene matches: 5. The CDR3 is CASSTRTGASTDTQYF. The DNA for the CDR3 is TGTGCCAGTAGTACTAGGACAGGGGCGAGCACAGATACGCAGTATTTT.

In this sample, this clonotype is medium-sized. The CDR3 region is CASSPTPSDRGTDTQYF. The CDR3 DNA reads TGTGCCAGCAGCCCAACCCCGTCCGACAGGGGTACAGATACGCAGTATTTT. The chain couples TRBV13 to TRBJ2-3, with TRBD1 identical over 8 bases. The CDR3 sequence is 17 residues long. Germline V gene sequence: CDR1 PRHDT, CDR2 FYEKMQ (reference sequence). V was pared by 5 bases and J by 3 bases, with 13 bases of the junction left unmatched.

This clonotype qualifies as large. The chain combines TRBV6-5 with TRBJ2-7; 10 bases align to TRBD2. V lost 6 bases to trimming and J lost 4 bases; unmatched junction nucleotides: 6. Germline V gene lookup returns CDR1 MNHEY and CDR2 SVGAGI. The CDR3 has 14 residues. The CDR3 sequence: CASSGGGLAYEQYF. The CDR3 DNA reads as TGTGCCAGCAGCGGGGGGGGACTAGCGTACGAGCAGTACTTC.

J is TRBJ2-2 and V is TRBV18, with 11 bases identical to TRBD2. The V gene's germline CDR1 is KGHSH and CDR2 LQKENI. With 3 bases clipped from V and 1 base from J, the junction kept 1 base outside the gene matches. There are 16 residues in the CDR3. The CDR3 coding sequence is TGTGCCAGCTCACCTCTAGCGGGGGGGAACACCGGGGAGCTGTTTTTT. This sequence encodes CASSPLAGGNTGELFF.

This clonotype is medium-sized. The chain carries TRBV19 and TRBJ2-3; no clear D. The V and J ends lost 8 bases and 6 bases respectively, with 18 bases between them. Germline loops: CDR1 LNHDA, CDR2 SQIVND (reference sequence). This CDR3 contains 14 residues. CDR3 residues: CASSVGSSADTQYF. The CDR3 DNA sequence: TGTGCCAGTTCCGTGGGCTCCAGTGCGGATACGCAGTATTTT.

This clonotype is medium-sized within its sample. V is TRBV5-4 and J is TRBJ2-5; D may be TRBD1 or TRBD2 (6 bases each). This CDR3 region has 15 residues. Germline values: CDR1 SGHNT, CDR2 YYREEE (reference sequence). The germline V and J ends were trimmed by 0 bases and 1 base, with 10 bases remaining between them. The CDR3 DNA is TGTGCCAGCAGCTTGGTAGGAGGGGGCCAAGAGACCCAGTACTTC. This sequence encodes CASSLVGGGQETQYF.

This clonotype was seen a few times. This chain links TRBV20-1 with TRBJ1-4; 9 bases match TRBD1. Germline V lookup: CDR1 DFQATT, CDR2 SNEGSKA (reference sequence). The CDR3 is 15 residues long. J was trimmed by 3 bases and V by 6 bases; bases with no gene match: 8. CDR3 loop: CSAGTGGAANEKLFF. CDR3 sequence (DNA): TGCAGTGCCGGTACAGGGGGCGCAGCTAATGAAAAACTGTTTTTT.

V and J are TRBV20-1 and TRBJ2-3; 11 bases agree with TRBD2. The CDR3 spans 17 residues. Germline trimming cut 2 bases from V and 0 bases from J; bases unmatched to any gene: 7. CDR1 DFQATT and CDR2 SNEGSKA come from the germline V gene (reference sequence). In DNA form, the CDR3 reads TGCAGTGCTAGACCGGGACTAGCGGCAGGGAGCACAGATACGCAGTATTTT. It translates to CSARPGLAAGSTDTQYF.

Judged by abundance, this clonotype is medium-sized. J is TRBJ1-6 and V is TRBV5-5; D unclear. V lost 4 bases to trimming and J lost 4 bases, with 9 bases between them. Per the germline V gene, CDR1 is SGHKS and CDR2 is YYEKEE (reference sequence). The CDR3 is 14 amino acids. CDR3 protein: CASSLVGYNSPLHF. DNA of the CDR3: TGTGCCAGCAGCCTGGTGGGGTATAATTCACCCCTCCACTTT. Full variable domain (remainder filled in from reference TRBV5-5 and TRBJ1-6): DAGVTQSPTHLIKTRGQQVTLRCSPISGHKSVSWYQQVLGQGPQFIFQYYEKEERGRGNFPDRFSARQFPNYSSELNVNALLLGDSALYLCASSLVGYNSPLHFGNGTRLTVT.

The rearrangement uses TRBV20-1 and TRBJ2-1; 12 bases map to TRBD2. With 3 bases clipped from V and 1 base from J, the junction kept 4 bases outside the gene matches. Germline CDR1 and CDR2: DFQATT and SNEGSKA (reference sequence). The CDR3 has 16 amino acids. The CDR3 DNA reads as TGCAGTGCTAGGACTAGCGGGGGCCTATCCTACAATGAGCAGTTCTTC. Its translation is CSARTSGGLSYNEQFF.

By share, this clonotype ranks as medium-sized (0.01 to 0.1%). The chain is built from TRBV6-5 and TRBJ2-2; unclear D gene. CDR1 and CDR2 (germline): MNHEY, SVGAGI. The CDR3 consists of 12 residues. Deletions cut 6 bases from V and 9 bases from J, with 11 bases between. CDR3 sequence (DNA): TGTGCCAGCAGCCCTGCGCATAGGGAGCTGTTTTTT. It encodes CASSPAHRELFF.

This clonotype is labeled medium-sized. The chain employs TRBV20-1 and TRBJ1-6, with D possibly matching TRBD1 (5 bases). CDR1 and CDR2 (germline): DFQATT, SNEGSKA (reference sequence). The length of the CDR3 is 14 residues. The V end lost 0 bases, the J end lost 9 bases, and 12 bases lay between the germline ends. The CDR3 region has the DNA TGCAGTGCTAGAGATATGGGGGGAGGTTCACCCCTCCACTTT. It codes for CSARDMGGGSPLHF.

In its sample, this clonotype was seen many times. The chain carries TRBV5-1 and TRBJ2-7; D perhaps matches TRBD2 (6 bases). This CDR3 is built from 15 residues. V was clipped by 0 bases and J by 0 bases, with 10 bases between them. Germline CDR1 reads SGHRS; CDR2 reads YFSETQ. As DNA, the CDR3 is TGCGCCAGCAGCTTGGGCGGGGCGAGCTCCTACGAGCAGTACTTC. Amino acids: CASSLGGASSYEQYF.

Within the sample, this clonotype is medium-sized. This sequence joins TRBV5-6 and TRBJ2-5, with D perhaps being TRBD1 or TRBD2 (5 bases each). V gave up 3 bases and J gave up 5 bases, with 14 bases separating them. The germline V gene encodes CDR1 SGHDT and CDR2 YYEEEE. The CDR3 covers 14 residues. As DNA, the CDR3 is TGTGCCAGCAGCTCAGGTCAGGGCGGGGAGACCCAGTACTTC. As protein: CASSSGQGGETQYF.

This clonotype is judged medium-sized. The chain couples TRBV12-3 or TRBV12-4 to TRBJ2-3; the D is unclear. CDR3 length equals 12 residues. V was pared by 3 bases and J by 2 bases, with 3 bases between. The CDR3 here is CASSFSTDTQYF. The CDR3, as DNA: TGTGCCAGCAGTTTTTCCACAGATACGCAGTATTTT.

V gene TRBV19 combines with J gene TRBJ2-2; 9 nucleotides match TRBD1. This CDR3 spans 14 amino acids. Germline CDR1 and CDR2: LNHDA and SQIVND (reference sequence). J gave up 9 bases and V 4 bases, and 6 bases lay outside the gene matches. CDR3 protein: CASSKGQGIRELFF. The CDR3 DNA sequence: TGTGCCAGTAGTAAGGGACAGGGCATACGGGAGCTGTTTTTT.

This clonotype was seen a handful of times. This chain uses TRBV29-1 with TRBJ2-7; TRBD2 matches at 14 bases. The CDR3 length is 14 residues. The V gene's germline CDR1 is SQVTM and CDR2 ANQGSEA. V shed 8 bases and J 3 bases; nucleotides not matched to a gene: 6. Here the CDR3 reads CSNSGTSGSYEQYF. The CDR3 bases are TGCAGCAACTCCGGGACTAGCGGGAGCTACGAGCAGTACTTC.

The chain employs TRBV19 and TRBJ2-1, with 9 bases identical to TRBD2. The germline CDR1 and CDR2 sequences are LNHDA and SQIVND (reference sequence). V lost 7 bases to trimming and J lost 4 bases; unmatched junction nucleotides: 11. This CDR3 region has 16 residues. This CDR3 is CASTPTGLAGYNEQFF. The CDR3 nucleotides are TGTGCCAGTACTCCCACGGGGCTAGCGGGGTACAATGAGCAGTTCTTC.

V usage is TRBV11-2 and J usage is TRBJ1-4, with D tentatively TRBD1 (5 bases). The germline gives CDR1 SGHAT, CDR2 FQNNGV. This CDR3 comprises 14 residues. V shed 1 base and J shed 7 bases, with 10 bases lying between them. CDR3 residues: CASSLGPGSEKLFF. CDR3 DNA sequence: TGTGCCAGCAGCTTAGGCCCAGGGAGTGAAAAACTGTTTTTT. The whole variable domain, filled in from reference TRBV11-2 and TRBJ1-4, reads EAGVAQSPRYKIIEKRQSVAFWCNPISGHATLYWYQQILGQGPKLLIQFQNNGVVDDSQLPKDRFSAERLKGVDSTLKIQPAKLEDSAVYLCASSLGPGSEKLFFGSGTQLSVL.